This T cell receptor beta chain emerged from a study of Graves' ophthalmopathy and Graves' hyperthyroidism. Overall study context: Before any treatment was given, at initial diagnosis, peripheral blood was collected.

Study-wide findings and caveats: Ophthalmopathy progression prediction by the model yielded a sensitivity of 60% to 71% and a specificity of 72.22%. Built on 13 signatures, a model told ophthalmopathy apart from stable hyperthyroidism with about 88% sensitivity and 75% to 82% specificity. Also, most clonotypes expanded in the thyroid above 0.001 frequency appeared in blood.

Ten or more counts support this clonotype. As yet, its antigen is unknown. The sequenced template was RNA, covering the TCR beta CDR3 region. First-round RT-PCR relied on HTBI primers, and a second-round multiplex PCR came next. One entry per CDR3 protein, called by TCRdb with MiXCR from the multiplex PCR reads. There are some 210,000 distinct CDR3 sequences in the sample; 25% to 35% occur only once, and approximately 9% lies in the top ten. CDR3 length: 13 residues. Germline CDR1 reads SGHNT; CDR2 reads YENEEA. V dropped 6 bases and J dropped 7 bases, with 16 bases sitting between them. This chain connects TRBV11-3 to TRBJ2-7, with D uncertain. The TCR originated in a man aged 45 to 65 with Graves' ophthalmopathy. Sequencing used peripheral blood. DNA for the CDR3: TGTGCCAGCAGTAATGGGCCGGCTAGAGAGCAGTACTTC. Encoded protein: CASSNGPAREQYF.